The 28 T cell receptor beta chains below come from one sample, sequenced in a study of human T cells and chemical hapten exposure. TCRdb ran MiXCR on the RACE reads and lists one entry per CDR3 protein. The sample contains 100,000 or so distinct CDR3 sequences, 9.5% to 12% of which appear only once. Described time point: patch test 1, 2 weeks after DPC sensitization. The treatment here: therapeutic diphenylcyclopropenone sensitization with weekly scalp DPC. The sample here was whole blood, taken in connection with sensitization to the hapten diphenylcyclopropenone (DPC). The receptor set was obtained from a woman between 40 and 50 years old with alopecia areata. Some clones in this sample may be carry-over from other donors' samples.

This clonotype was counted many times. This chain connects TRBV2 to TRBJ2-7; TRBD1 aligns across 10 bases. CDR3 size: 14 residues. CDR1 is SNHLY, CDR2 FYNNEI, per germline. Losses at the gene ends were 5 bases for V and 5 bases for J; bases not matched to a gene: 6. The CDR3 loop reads CASSPDRGHNEQYF. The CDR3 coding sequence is TGTGCCAGCAGTCCCGACAGGGGGCATAACGAGCAGTACTTC.

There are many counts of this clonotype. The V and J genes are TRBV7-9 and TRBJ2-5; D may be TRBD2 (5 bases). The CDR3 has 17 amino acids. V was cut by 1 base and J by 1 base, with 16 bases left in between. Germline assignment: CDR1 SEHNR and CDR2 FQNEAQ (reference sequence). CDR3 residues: CASSLGARARAQETQYF. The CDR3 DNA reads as TGTGCCAGCAGCTTAGGTGCGAGGGCTCGAGCCCAAGAGACCCAGTACTTC. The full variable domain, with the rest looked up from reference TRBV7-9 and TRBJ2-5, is DTGVSQNPRHKITKRGQNVTFRCDPISEHNRLYWYRQTLGQGPEFLTYFQNEAQLEKSRLLSDRFSAERPKGSFSTLEIQRTEQGDSAMYLCASSLGARARAQETQYFGPGTRLLVL.

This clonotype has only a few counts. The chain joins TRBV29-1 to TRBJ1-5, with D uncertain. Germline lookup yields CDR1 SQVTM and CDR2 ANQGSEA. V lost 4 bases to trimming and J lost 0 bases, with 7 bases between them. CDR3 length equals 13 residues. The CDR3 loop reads CSVVPGSNQPQHF. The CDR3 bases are TGCAGCGTTGTCCCAGGTAGCAATCAGCCCCAGCATTTT.

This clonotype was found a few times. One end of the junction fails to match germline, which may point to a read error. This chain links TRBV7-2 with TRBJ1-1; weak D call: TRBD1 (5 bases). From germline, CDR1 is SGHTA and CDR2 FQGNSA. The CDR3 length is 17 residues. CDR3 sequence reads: CASSPWGREYMNAEAFF. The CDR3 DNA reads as TGTGCCAGCAGCCCCTGGGGCAGGGAATATATGAACGCTGAAGCTTTCTTT. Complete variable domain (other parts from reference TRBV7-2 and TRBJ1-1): GAGVSQSPSNKVTEKGKDVELRCDPISGHTALYWYRQSLGQGLEFLIYFQGNSAPDKSGLPSDRFSAERTGGSVSTLTIQRTQQEDSAVYLCASSPWGREYMNAEAFFGQGTRLTVV.

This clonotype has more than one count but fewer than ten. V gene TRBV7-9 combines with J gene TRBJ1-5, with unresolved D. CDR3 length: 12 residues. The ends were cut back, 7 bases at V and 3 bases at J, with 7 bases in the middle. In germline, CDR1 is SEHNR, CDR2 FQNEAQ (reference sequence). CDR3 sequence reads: CASTQDNQPQHF. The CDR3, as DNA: TGTGCCAGCACCCAGGACAATCAGCCCCAGCATTTT.

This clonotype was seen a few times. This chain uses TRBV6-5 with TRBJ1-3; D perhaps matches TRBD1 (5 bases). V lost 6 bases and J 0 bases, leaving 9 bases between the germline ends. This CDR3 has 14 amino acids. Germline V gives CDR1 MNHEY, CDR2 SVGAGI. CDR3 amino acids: CASRLGPSGNTIYF. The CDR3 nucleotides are TGTGCCAGCAGACTGGGACCCTCTGGAAACACCATATATTTT.

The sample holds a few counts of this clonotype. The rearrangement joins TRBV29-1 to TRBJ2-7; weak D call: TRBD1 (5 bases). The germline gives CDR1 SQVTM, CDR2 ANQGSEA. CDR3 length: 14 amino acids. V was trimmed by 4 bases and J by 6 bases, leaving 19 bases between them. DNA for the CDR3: TGCAGCGTTGGGGCTGGTACAGGCCCTTCCGAGCAGTACTTC. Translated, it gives CSVGAGTGPSEQYF.

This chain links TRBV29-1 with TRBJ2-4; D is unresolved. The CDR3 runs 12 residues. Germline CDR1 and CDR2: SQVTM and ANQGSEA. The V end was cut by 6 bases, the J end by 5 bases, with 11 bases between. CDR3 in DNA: TGCAGCGTGTCCTTGTCCCAAAACATTCAGTACTTC. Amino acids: CSVSLSQNIQYF.

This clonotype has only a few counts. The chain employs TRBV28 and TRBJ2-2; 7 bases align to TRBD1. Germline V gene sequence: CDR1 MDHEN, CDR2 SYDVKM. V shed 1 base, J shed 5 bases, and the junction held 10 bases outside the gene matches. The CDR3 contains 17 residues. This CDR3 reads CASSLYSRGTRTGELFF. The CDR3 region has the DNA TGTGCCAGCAGTTTATACTCCAGGGGGACGCGGACCGGGGAGCTGTTTTTT.

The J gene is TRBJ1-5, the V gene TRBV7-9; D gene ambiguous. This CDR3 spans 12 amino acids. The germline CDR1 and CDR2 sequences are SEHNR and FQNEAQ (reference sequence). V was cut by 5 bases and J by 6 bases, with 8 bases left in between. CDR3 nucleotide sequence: TGTGCCAGCAGCGACGCTGGTCAGCCCCAGCATTTT. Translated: CASSDAGQPQHF.

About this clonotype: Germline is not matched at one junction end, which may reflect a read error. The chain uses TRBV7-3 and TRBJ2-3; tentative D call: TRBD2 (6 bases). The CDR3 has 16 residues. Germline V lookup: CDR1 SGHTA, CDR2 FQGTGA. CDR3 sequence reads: CASSPRGGASTDSQYF. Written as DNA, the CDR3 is TGTGCCAGCAGCCCGCGTGGCGGGGCTAGCACAGATTCGCAGTATTTT.

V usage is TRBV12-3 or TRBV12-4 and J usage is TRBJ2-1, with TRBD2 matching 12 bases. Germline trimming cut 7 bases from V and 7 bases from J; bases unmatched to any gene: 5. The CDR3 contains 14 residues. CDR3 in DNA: TGTGCCAGCACCCGGACTAGCGGGGCAAATGAGCAGTTCTTC. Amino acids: CASTRTSGANEQFF.

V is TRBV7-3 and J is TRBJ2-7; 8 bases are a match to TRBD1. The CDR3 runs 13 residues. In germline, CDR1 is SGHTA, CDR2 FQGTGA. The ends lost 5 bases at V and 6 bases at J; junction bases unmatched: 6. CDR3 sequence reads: CASSPDRAREQYF. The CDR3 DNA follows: TGTGCCAGCAGCCCGGACAGGGCTCGCGAGCAGTACTTC.

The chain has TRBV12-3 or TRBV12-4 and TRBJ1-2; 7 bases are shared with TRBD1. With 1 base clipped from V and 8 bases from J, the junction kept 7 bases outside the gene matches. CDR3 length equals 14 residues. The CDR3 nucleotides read TGTGCCAGCAGTTTAGGGAAGGGGGCAGGAGGCTACACCTTC. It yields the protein CASSLGKGAGGYTF.

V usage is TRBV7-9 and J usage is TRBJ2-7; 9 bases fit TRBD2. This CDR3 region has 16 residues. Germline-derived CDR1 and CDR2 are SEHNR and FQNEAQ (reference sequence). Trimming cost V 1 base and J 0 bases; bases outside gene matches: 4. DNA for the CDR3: TGTGCCAGCAGCTTAGAGGGTAGCGGGAGCTCCTACGAGCAGTACTTC. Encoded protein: CASSLEGSGSSYEQYF.

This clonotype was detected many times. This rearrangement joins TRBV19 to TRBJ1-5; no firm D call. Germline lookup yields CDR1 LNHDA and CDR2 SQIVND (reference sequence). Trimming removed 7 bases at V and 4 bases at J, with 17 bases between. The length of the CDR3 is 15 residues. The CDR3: CASTATPRRNQPQHF. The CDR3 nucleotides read TGTGCCAGTACCGCCACCCCTCGCCGAAATCAGCCCCAGCATTTT.

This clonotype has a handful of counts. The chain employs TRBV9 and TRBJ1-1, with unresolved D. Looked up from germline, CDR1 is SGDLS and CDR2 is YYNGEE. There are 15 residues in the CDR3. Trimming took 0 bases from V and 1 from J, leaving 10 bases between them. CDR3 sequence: CASSVVRGSNTEAFF. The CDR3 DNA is TGTGCCAGCAGCGTAGTAAGAGGGTCGAACACTGAAGCTTTCTTT. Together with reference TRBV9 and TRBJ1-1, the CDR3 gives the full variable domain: DSGVTQTPKHLITATGQRVTLRCSPRSGDLSVYWYQQSLDQGLQFLIQYYNGEERAKGNILERFSAQQFPDLHSELNLSSLELGDSALYFCASSVVRGSNTEAFFGQGTRLTVV.

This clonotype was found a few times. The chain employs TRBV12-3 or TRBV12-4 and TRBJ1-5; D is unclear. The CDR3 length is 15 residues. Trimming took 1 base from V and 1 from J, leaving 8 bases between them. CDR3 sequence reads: CASSLGLASNQPQHF. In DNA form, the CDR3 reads TGTGCCAGCAGTTTAGGCCTCGCAAGCAATCAGCCCCAGCATTTT.

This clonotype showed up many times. The CDR3 reads CSGKGAPTDTQYF. The CDR3 coding sequence is TGCAGCGGGAAGGGGGCGCCTACAGATACGCAGTATTTT. V is TRBV29-1 and J is TRBJ2-3, with TRBD1 matching 7 bases. This CDR3 contains 13 residues. CDR1 SQVTM and CDR2 ANQGSEA come from the germline V gene. V shed 7 bases and J 3 bases; nucleotides not matched to a gene: 7.

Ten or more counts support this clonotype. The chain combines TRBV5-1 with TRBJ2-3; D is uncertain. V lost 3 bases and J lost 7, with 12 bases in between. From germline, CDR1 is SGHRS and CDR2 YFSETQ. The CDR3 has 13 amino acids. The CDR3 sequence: CASSSLGSNTQYF. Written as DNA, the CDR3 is TGCGCCAGCAGCTCGTTGGGATCGAATACGCAGTATTTT. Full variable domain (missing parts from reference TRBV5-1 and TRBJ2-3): KAGVTQTPRYLIKTRGQQVTLSCSPISGHRSVSWYQQTPGQGLQFLFEYFSETQRNKGNFPGRFSGRQFSNSRSEMNVSTLELGDSALYLCASSSLGSNTQYFGPGTRLTVL.

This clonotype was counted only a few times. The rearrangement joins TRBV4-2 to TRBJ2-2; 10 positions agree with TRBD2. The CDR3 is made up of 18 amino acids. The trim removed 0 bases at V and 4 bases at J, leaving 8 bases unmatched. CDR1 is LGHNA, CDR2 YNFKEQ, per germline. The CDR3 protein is CASSQDRAGGRSTGELFF. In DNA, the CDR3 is TGTGCCAGCAGCCAAGATCGAGCGGGGGGGCGGAGCACCGGGGAGCTGTTTTTT.

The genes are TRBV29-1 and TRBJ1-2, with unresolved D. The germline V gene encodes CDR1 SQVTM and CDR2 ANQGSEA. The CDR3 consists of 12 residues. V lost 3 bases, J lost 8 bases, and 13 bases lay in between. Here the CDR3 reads CSVEGRSYGYTF. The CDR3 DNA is TGCAGCGTTGAGGGCAGGAGCTACGGCTACACCTTC.

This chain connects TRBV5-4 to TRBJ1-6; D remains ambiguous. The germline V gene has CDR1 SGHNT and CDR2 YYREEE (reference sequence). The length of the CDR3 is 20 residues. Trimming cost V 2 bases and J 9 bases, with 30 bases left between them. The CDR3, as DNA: TGTGCCAGCAGCTTCGAGGACTCAAGCTCCCCAAGTTACTCACGTTCACCCCTCCACTTT. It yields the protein CASSFEDSSSPSYSRSPLHF.

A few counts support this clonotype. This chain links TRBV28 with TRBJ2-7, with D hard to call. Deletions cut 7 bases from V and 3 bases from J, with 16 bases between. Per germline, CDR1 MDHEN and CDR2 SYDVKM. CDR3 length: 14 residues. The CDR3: CASIATDQNYEQYF. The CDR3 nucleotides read TGTGCCAGCATCGCGACGGACCAGAACTACGAGCAGTACTTC.

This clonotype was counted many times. The CDR3 here is CASSPTELQVPLHF. The DNA of the CDR3 is TGTGCCAGCAGTCCGACAGAACTCCAGGTACCCCTCCACTTT. The V and J genes are TRBV6-2 or TRBV6-3 and TRBJ1-6; D may be TRBD1 (5 bases). V gave up 5 bases and J gave up 12 bases, with 17 bases separating them. The CDR3 is 14 residues long. CDR1 and CDR2 (germline): MNHEY, SVGEGT.

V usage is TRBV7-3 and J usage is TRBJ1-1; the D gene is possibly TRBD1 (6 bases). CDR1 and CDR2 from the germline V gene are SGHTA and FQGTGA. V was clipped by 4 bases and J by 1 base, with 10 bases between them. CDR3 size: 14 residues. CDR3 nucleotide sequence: TGTGCCAGCAGCTCACAGGGACCGAACACTGAAGCTTTCTTT. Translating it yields CASSSQGPNTEAFF.

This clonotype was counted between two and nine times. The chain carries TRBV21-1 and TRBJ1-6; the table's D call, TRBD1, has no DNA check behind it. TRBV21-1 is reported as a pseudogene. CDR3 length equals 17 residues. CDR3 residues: CASSKARQGAWNSPLHF. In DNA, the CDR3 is TGTGCCAGCAGCAAAGCTCGACAGGGGGCATGGAATTCACCCCTCCACTTT.

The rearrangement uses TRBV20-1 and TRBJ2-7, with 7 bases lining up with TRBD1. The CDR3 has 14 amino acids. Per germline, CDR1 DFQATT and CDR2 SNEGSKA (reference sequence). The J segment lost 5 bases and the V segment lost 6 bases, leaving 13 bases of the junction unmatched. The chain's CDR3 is CSANLDRVVDEQYF. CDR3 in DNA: TGCAGTGCCAACCTCGACAGGGTTGTGGACGAGCAGTACTTC.